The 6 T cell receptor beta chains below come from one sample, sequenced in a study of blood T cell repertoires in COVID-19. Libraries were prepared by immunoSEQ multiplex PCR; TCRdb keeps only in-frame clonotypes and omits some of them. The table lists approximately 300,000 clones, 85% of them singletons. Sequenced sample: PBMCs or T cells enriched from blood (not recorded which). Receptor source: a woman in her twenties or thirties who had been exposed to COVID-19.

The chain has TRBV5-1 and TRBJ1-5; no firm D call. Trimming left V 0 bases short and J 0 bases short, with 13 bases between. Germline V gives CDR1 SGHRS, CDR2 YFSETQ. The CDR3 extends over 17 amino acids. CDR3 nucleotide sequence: TGCGCCAGCAGCTTGGGAGTAGCGGATTATAGCAATCAGCCCCAGCATTTT. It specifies CASSLGVADYSNQPQHF.

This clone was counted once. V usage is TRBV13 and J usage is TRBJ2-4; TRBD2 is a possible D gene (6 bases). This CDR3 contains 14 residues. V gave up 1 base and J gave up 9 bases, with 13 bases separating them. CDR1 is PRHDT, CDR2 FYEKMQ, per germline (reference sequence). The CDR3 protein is CASSLDGGSSIQYF. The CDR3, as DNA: TGTGCCAGCAGCTTAGACGGGGGTTCATCCATTCAGTACTTC.

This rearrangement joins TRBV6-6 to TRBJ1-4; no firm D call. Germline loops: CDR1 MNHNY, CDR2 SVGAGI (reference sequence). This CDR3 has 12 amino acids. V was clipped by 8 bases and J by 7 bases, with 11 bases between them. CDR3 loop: CASSEEFEKLFF. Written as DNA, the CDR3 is TGTGCCAGCTCGGAGGAGTTTGAAAAACTGTTTTTT.

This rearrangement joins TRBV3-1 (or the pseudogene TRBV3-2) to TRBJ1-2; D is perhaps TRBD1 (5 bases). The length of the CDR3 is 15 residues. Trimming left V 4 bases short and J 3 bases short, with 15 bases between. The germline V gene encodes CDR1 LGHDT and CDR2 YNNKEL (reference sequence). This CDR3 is CASSPGPGSYYGYTF. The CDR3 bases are TGTGCCAGCAGCCCAGGGCCGGGTTCCTACTATGGCTACACCTTC.

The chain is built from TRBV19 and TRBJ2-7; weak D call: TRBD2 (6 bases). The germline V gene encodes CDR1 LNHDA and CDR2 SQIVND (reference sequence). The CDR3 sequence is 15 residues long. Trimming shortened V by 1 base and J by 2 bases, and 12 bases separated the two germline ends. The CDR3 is CASSIGRRGPYEQYF. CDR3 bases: TGTGCCAGTAGTATAGGTCGGAGGGGCCCCTACGAGCAGTACTTC.

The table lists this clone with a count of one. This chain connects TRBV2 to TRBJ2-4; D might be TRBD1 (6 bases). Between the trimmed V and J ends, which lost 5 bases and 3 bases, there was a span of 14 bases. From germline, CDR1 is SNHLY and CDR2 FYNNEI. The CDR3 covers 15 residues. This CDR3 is CASSPGVRGKNIQYF. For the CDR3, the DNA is TGTGCCAGCAGTCCAGGGGTGAGGGGCAAAAACATTCAGTACTTC.